What follows describes a single TCR beta chain. Its antigen is still unknown. Using immunoSEQ multiplex PCR, the repertoire was profiled, and TCRdb retains in-frame clones only, with some absent. Of 70,000 to 100,000 clones in the sample, 90% to 95% were seen once. Documented time point: week 5, during vaccination. Topical imiquimod was applied with each vaccine dose, which held 300 ug of mutant IDH1 20-mer peptide. The sample belongs to a study of a mutant IDH1 vaccine in newly diagnosed glioma. This CDR3 contains 15 residues. The V end was cut by 0 bases, the J end by 0 bases, with 7 bases between. The germline gives CDR1 MRHNA, CDR2 SNTAGT.

Sequencing was performed on PBMCs, taken from a glioma patient whose treatment included an IDH1 peptide vaccine. This clonotype was obtained from a woman aged 50 to 60 with glioma. J is TRBJ2-3 and V is TRBV6-4; D gene ambiguous. CDR3 coding DNA: TGTGCCAGCAGTGACTCAAGGATGAGCACAGATACGCAGTATTTT. Protein product: CASSDSRMSTDTQYF.